This T cell receptor (beta chain) was found in a study of cytomegalovirus exposure and HLA in healthy donors. Study findings and constraints: When presence/absence was analysed, sequencing depth was taken to be roughly uniform across donors. Immune exposure data for these donors was limited to CMV serostatus.

V was shortened by 7 bases and J by 5 bases, with 14 bases between the two germline ends. The CDR3 covers 13 residues. Per germline, CDR1 SGHVS and CDR2 FNYEAQ. The donors comprised healthy bone marrow donors. This PCR relied on a set of 60 Vbeta primers and 13 Jbeta primers. Per the original data handling: Among the unique TCR beta chains that a later analysis counted, about 81 million in all, about 12 million were shared. This table comes from immunoSEQ multiplex PCR, and its TCRdb copy is limited to in-frame clones, with some not included. The D gene and trimming were derived from the DNA, and the V and J assignments and clone size from that table. The repertoire includes approximately 150,000 clones, 65% to 80% of them detected once, and more than 3% sits in the top ten. About this clone: No antigen is known for it.

The sequenced sample consisted of PBMCs. This sequence originates from a male donor in good health and CMV-seronegative. The V and J genes are TRBV7-6 and TRBJ2-5; D remains ambiguous. For the CDR3, the DNA is TGTGCCAGCACTTACGACACCTATGAGACCCAGTACTTC. Translated, it gives CASTYDTYETQYF.